Listed here are 5 T cell receptor beta chains from one sample, sequenced in a study of shared clonotypes between healthy human individuals. Some clones are missing from TCRdb's copy, which holds only in-frame ones; the method was immunoSEQ multiplex PCR. The table includes a few million clones, more than 80% detected once. Sequencing used naive CD4+ T cells from PBMCs. Subset meaning: CD45RA+ positively selected. These receptors all come from a man younger than 35 in good health. Some clones in this sample may be carry-over from other donors' samples.

This rearrangement joins TRBV28 to TRBJ1-4; TRBD1 is a possible D gene (5 bases). The CDR3 is 19 amino acids. Per the germline V gene, CDR1 is MDHEN and CDR2 is SYDVKM. The V and J ends lost 2 bases and 5 bases respectively, with 24 bases between them. CDR3 nucleotide sequence: TGTGCCAGCAGTTTAGGCCGCTTATCCAGGGTAGGGCAGAATGAAAAACTGTTTTTT. Translating it yields CASSLGRLSRVGQNEKLFF.

This clone was detected a few times. Within the sample, other DNA sequences also encode this same CDR3. This chain joins TRBV6-5 and TRBJ1-2; 10 bases are shared with TRBD1. The CDR3 sequence is 14 residues long. V shed 2 bases and J 5 bases; nucleotides not matched to a gene: 2. CDR1 and CDR2 (germline): MNHEY, SVGAGI. In DNA, the CDR3 is TGTGCCAGCAGTTACCGGGACAGGGGTTATGGCTACACCTTC. Its translation: CASSYRDRGYGYTF.

The gene calls are TRBV5-1 and TRBJ2-5, with 9 bases aligning to TRBD1. Germline lookup yields CDR1 SGHRS and CDR2 YFSETQ. The J segment lost 3 bases and the V segment lost 2 bases, leaving 2 bases of the junction unmatched. The CDR3 sequence is 14 residues long. CDR3 sequence (DNA): TGCGCCAGCAGCTTCTGGACAGGGGAAGAGACCCAGTACTTC. Translated: CASSFWTGEETQYF.

With respect to this clone: This sample includes further DNA sequences coding for the same CDR3. The V gene is TRBV28, the J gene TRBJ1-5; no reliable D call. The CDR3 is 12 amino acids. Trimming shortened V by 8 bases and J by 0 bases, and 5 bases separated the two germline ends. CDR1 and CDR2 from the germline V gene are MDHEN and SYDVKM. DNA of the CDR3: TGTGCCAGCGGCCTTAGCAATCAGCCCCAGCATTTT. Its protein is CASGLSNQPQHF.

The chain has TRBV15 and TRBJ2-1, with 12 nucleotides matching TRBD2. Germline CDR1 and CDR2: LNHNV and YYDKDF (reference sequence). Trimming took 0 bases from V and 7 from J; bases not matched to a gene: 10. The CDR3 sequence is 18 residues long. The CDR3 reads CATSRDPLAGGVLNEQFF. DNA of the CDR3: TGTGCCACCAGCAGAGATCCCCTAGCGGGAGGGGTGTTGAATGAGCAGTTCTTC.